These 20 T cell receptor beta chains share one sample of origin, sequenced in a study of CD8+ T cells in alopecia areata (dated by TCRdb to 2017 to 2018). The receptor library was made with the immunoSEQ multiplex PCR assay. For TCR sequencing, RNA was extracted from every sample and reverse transcribed into cDNA to serve as template. Imported from immuneACCESS, the table was reduced by TCRdb to in-frame sequences with V and J called. These copies leave out some clones; in studies compared against another copy, an unresolved V gene accounts for under half, and the cause of the remainder is not known. A total of 90,000 to 150,000 clones appear in this sample, approximately 53% of them only once. In total, the top ten clones hold approximately 0.5% of the sample. The sample's time point label is to be understood as: more than 3 weeks on oral tofacitinib. Interpreted using the paper, the treatment or condition label stands for: oral pan-JAK inhibitor, 5-10 mg twice daily.

The source was CD4+ T cells sorted from blood, collected at week 4, from a patient treated with tofacitinib. Receptors originate from a human donor with alopecia areata.

This clone was seen a few times. The chain links TRBV4-1 to TRBJ2-2, with 8 bases aligning to TRBD1. Trimming cost V 1 base and J 6 bases; bases outside gene matches: 4. The CDR3 runs to 15 residues. Germline V CDR1 and CDR2: MGHRA, YSYEKL. The CDR3 coding sequence is TGCGCCAGCAGCCAAGTCGGACAGGGCGCCGGGGAGCTGTTTTTT. This sequence encodes CASSQVGQGAGELFF.

The chain is built from TRBV7-8 and TRBJ1-1; D is undetermined. This CDR3 is built from 15 residues. V dropped 2 bases and J dropped 11 bases, with 21 bases sitting between them. The germline V gene encodes CDR1 SGHVS and CDR2 FQNEAQ. The CDR3 DNA reads as TGTGCCAGCAGCTTAAGTGGGGTCTTTTCCAACCTGGCTTTCTTT. This encodes CASSLSGVFSNLAFF.

The chain recombines TRBV29-1 with TRBJ1-2; D gene unclear. V was shortened by 6 bases and J by 1 base, with 15 bases between the two germline ends. Per germline, CDR1 SQVTM and CDR2 ANQGSEA. This CDR3 contains 14 residues. As DNA, the CDR3 is TGCAGCGTCATCAATCTCGACGGTAACTATGGCTACACCTTC. This translates into CSVINLDGNYGYTF. Full variable domain (missing parts from reference TRBV29-1 and TRBJ1-2): SAVISQKPSRDICQRGTSLTIQCQVDSQVTMMFWYRQQPGQSLTLIATANQGSEATYESGFVIDKFPISRPNLTFSTLTVSNMSPEDSSIYLCSVINLDGNYGYTFGSGTRLTVV.

The V and J genes are TRBV29-1 and TRBJ2-3; 8 bases map to TRBD1. The CDR3 spans 13 residues. V dropped 4 bases and J dropped 4; count of bases not matched to a gene: 4. Germline V gene sequence: CDR1 SQVTM, CDR2 ANQGSEA. In DNA form, the CDR3 reads TGCAGCGTTGGACAGGGGCCCCCAGATACGCAGTATTTT. Its translation: CSVGQGPPDTQYF.

There are a few counts of this clone. This chain connects TRBV29-1 to TRBJ2-5, with a possible D match to TRBD2 (5 bases). The CDR3 totals 13 residues. The germline gives CDR1 SQVTM, CDR2 ANQGSEA. Trimming cost V 0 bases and J 5 bases, with 10 bases left between them. As DNA, the CDR3 is TGCAGCGTTGAAGATAGGGAGATGGAGACCCAGTACTTC. It encodes CSVEDREMETQYF.

The gene calls are TRBV29-1 and TRBJ2-7; D may be TRBD2 (5 bases). The germline gives CDR1 SQVTM, CDR2 ANQGSEA. The CDR3 loop spans 13 amino acids. V was cut by 4 bases and J by 4 bases, with 14 bases left in between. CDR3 in DNA: TGCAGCGTTGGACTACTGACGGGTTACGAGCAGTACTTC. This encodes CSVGLLTGYEQYF.

The V and J genes are TRBV18 and TRBJ2-3; TRBD1 is a possible D gene (7 bases). The CDR3 length is 16 residues. CDR1 and CDR2 (germline): KGHSH, LQKENI. Deletions cut 3 bases from V and 4 bases from J, with 17 bases between. In DNA, the CDR3 is TGTGCCAGCTCACCCGGGGGTCCGACAGGGTCAGATACGCAGTATTTT. Amino acids: CASSPGGPTGSDTQYF.

The chain links TRBV2 to TRBJ2-1, with D unclear. The CDR3 extends over 11 amino acids. CDR1 is SNHLY, CDR2 FYNNEI, per germline. V gave up 4 bases and J gave up 7 bases, with 5 bases separating them. CDR3 amino acids: CASSVVNEQFF. In DNA form, the CDR3 reads TGTGCCAGCAGTGTGGTAAATGAGCAGTTCTTC.

J is TRBJ2-4 and V is TRBV4-1; D not resolved. V shed 1 base and J shed 0 bases, with 13 bases lying between them. Germline V gene lookup returns CDR1 MGHRA and CDR2 YSYEKL. CDR3 size: 17 residues. CDR3 bases: TGCGCCAGCAGCCAAGGGCTCCCAGACCTAGCCAAAAACATTCAGTACTTC. Its translation is CASSQGLPDLAKNIQYF.

The chain couples TRBV29-1 to TRBJ1-5; no clear D gene. The germline V and J ends were trimmed by 4 bases and 6 bases, with 7 bases remaining between them. CDR3 length: 11 amino acids. CDR1 is SQVTM, CDR2 ANQGSEA, per germline. CDR3 sequence (DNA): TGCAGCGTTGTGTTCAGTCAGCCCCAGCATTTT. It encodes CSVVFSQPQHF.

The chain has TRBV7-9 and TRBJ2-7, with 9 bases lining up with TRBD1. This CDR3 spans 17 amino acids. Germline V gene sequence: CDR1 SEHNR, CDR2 FQNEAQ (reference sequence). Unmatched junction bases numbered 14, after V lost 5 bases and J lost 3 bases. The CDR3 loop reads CASSPGTGSSIGYEQYF. The CDR3, as DNA: TGTGCCAGCAGCCCAGGGACAGGGTCCTCCATAGGCTACGAGCAGTACTTC.

The rearrangement uses TRBV18 and TRBJ2-1; D might be TRBD1 or TRBD2, each matching 6 bases. V shed 3 bases and J shed 4 bases, with 16 bases lying between them. The CDR3 contains 16 residues. In germline, CDR1 is KGHSH, CDR2 LQKENI. The CDR3 DNA reads TGTGCCAGCTCACCCTTTAAGGGGGGAAATTACAATGAGCAGTTCTTC. Encoded protein: CASSPFKGGNYNEQFF.

CDR3: CSVRGGAGTEAFF. The CDR3 DNA follows: TGCAGCGTTCGTGGGGGGGCTGGCACTGAAGCTTTCTTT. The chain joins TRBV29-1 to TRBJ1-1; a possible D gene is TRBD1 (6 bases). The CDR3 spans 13 residues. The ends were cut back, 5 bases at V and 4 bases at J, with 14 bases in the middle. Germline CDR1 SQVTM, CDR2 ANQGSEA.

This clone was detected a few times. The chain couples TRBV7-9 to TRBJ2-5; no clear D gene. The germline gives CDR1 SEHNR, CDR2 FQNEAQ (reference sequence). V gave up 6 bases and J gave up 4 bases, with 18 bases separating them. The CDR3 contains 15 residues. The CDR3 nucleotides read TGTGCCAGCAGTGCCGGGTCAACCCTGAGAGAGACCCAGTACTTC. This codes for CASSAGSTLRETQYF.

The chain links TRBV6-5 to TRBJ1-1, with TRBD1 as a possible D gene (5 bases). Germline-derived CDR1 and CDR2 are MNHEY and SVGAGI. Trimming stripped 2 bases from V and 4 bases from J, with 17 bases between. The CDR3 runs to 16 residues. CDR3 sequence: CASSYRAGPGGTEAFF. CDR3 sequence (DNA): TGTGCCAGCAGTTACCGTGCGGGACCGGGGGGCACTGAAGCTTTCTTT.

J is TRBJ1-1 and V is TRBV2, with a weak D call TRBD1 (6 bases). The CDR3 consists of 13 residues. Trimming cost V 6 bases and J 1 base, with 9 bases left between them. Germline V gene sequence: CDR1 SNHLY, CDR2 FYNNEI. The CDR3 is CASRWGQNTEAFF. The CDR3 DNA reads as TGTGCCAGCAGATGGGGACAGAACACTGAAGCTTTCTTT. The entire variable domain, with the rest obtained from reference TRBV2 and TRBJ1-1, is as follows: EPEVTQTPSHQVTQMGQEVILRCVPISNHLYFYWYRQILGQKVEFLVSFYNNEISEKSEIFDDQFSVERPDGSNFTLKIRSTKLEDSAMYFCASRWGQNTEAFFGQGTRLTVV.

This clone was counted between two and nine times. The genes are TRBV6-1 and TRBJ1-5; D gene ambiguous. The germline CDR1 and CDR2 sequences are MNHNS and SASEGT. V dropped 0 bases and J dropped 7 bases, with 13 bases sitting between them. The CDR3 runs to 15 residues. The CDR3 DNA follows: TGTGCCAGCAGTGAAGCGCTAGGGCGCGGACAGCCCCAGCATTTT. This sequence encodes CASSEALGRGQPQHF.

This chain uses TRBV30 with TRBJ2-7, with 9 bases lining up with TRBD2. The CDR3 has 14 amino acids. J was trimmed by 0 bases and V by 4 bases; bases with no gene match: 4. Germline V gene sequence: CDR1 GTSNPN, CDR2 SVGIG (reference sequence). The CDR3 loop is CAWMTSGSSYEQYF. The CDR3 DNA reads as TGTGCCTGGATGACTAGCGGTAGCTCCTACGAGCAGTACTTC. Based on the CDR3 plus reference TRBV30 and TRBJ2-7, the full variable domain is SQTIHQWPATLVQPVGSPLSLECTVEGTSNPNLYWYRQAAGRGLQLLFYSVGIGQISSEVPQNLSASRPQDRQFILSSKKLLLSDSGFYLCAWMTSGSSYEQYFGPGTRLTVT.

The CDR3 loop reads CASSLGGTSNGYTF. The CDR3 coding sequence is TGTGCCAGCAGCTTAGGCGGGACGAGCAATGGCTACACCTTC. The V gene is TRBV11-2, the J gene TRBJ1-2, with D possibly matching TRBD1 (5 bases). V was shortened by 1 base and J by 6 bases, with 12 bases between the two germline ends. In germline, CDR1 is SGHAT, CDR2 FQNNGV. The CDR3 is 14 amino acids.

V usage is TRBV30 and J usage is TRBJ2-5; 9 nucleotides agree with TRBD2. Germline loops: CDR1 GTSNPN, CDR2 SVGIG (reference sequence). V was clipped by 0 bases and J by 5 bases; unmatched bases: 7. The CDR3 covers 15 residues. CDR3: CAWSVSLAGMETQYF. As DNA, the CDR3 is TGTGCCTGGAGTGTATCGCTAGCGGGAATGGAGACCCAGTACTTC.